These 8 T cell receptor beta chains were sequenced from one sample in a study of blood T cell repertoires in COVID-19. Using immunoSEQ multiplex PCR, the repertoire was profiled, and TCRdb retains in-frame clones only, with some absent. The sample has 150,000 to 250,000 clones; 82% are singletons. The specimen sequenced was peripheral blood. The receptors come from a human donor with acute or convalescent COVID-19. The donor label of this sample is uncertain.

The genes are TRBV20-1 and TRBJ2-5; TRBD2 is a possible D gene (5 bases). Trimming stripped 5 bases from V and 5 bases from J, with 6 bases between. The CDR3 extends over 10 amino acids. Germline V lookup: CDR1 DFQATT, CDR2 SNEGSKA (reference sequence). The CDR3 spells CSASGETQYF. The CDR3 DNA sequence: TGCAGTGCTTCGGGGGAGACCCAGTACTTC.

The chain links TRBV4-2 to TRBJ2-4, with TRBD1 matching 9 bases. Germline values: CDR1 LGHNA, CDR2 YNFKEQ. The CDR3 is 17 amino acids. Losses at the gene ends were 4 bases for V and 2 bases for J; bases not matched to a gene: 9. The CDR3: CASSPIQGAGSKNIQYF. The CDR3 nucleotides read TGTGCCAGCAGCCCCATACAGGGGGCAGGATCCAAAAACATTCAGTACTTC.

The DNA of the CDR3 is TGCGCCAGCAGCTTGTCAGGACTCTCTGGAAACACCATATATTTT. This translates into CASSLSGLSGNTIYF. The chain has TRBV5-1 and TRBJ1-3; no firm D call. Trimming removed 1 base at V and 0 bases at J, with 8 bases between. The CDR3 has 15 residues. CDR1 SGHRS and CDR2 YFSETQ come from the germline V gene.

This rearrangement joins TRBV5-1 to TRBJ2-7; D perhaps matches TRBD2 (6 bases). V was shortened by 2 bases and J by 0 bases, with 9 bases between the two germline ends. The CDR3 is 14 amino acids. Germline CDR1 is SGHRS and CDR2 is YFSETQ. The CDR3 loop reads CASSFGGSSYEQYF. DNA of the CDR3: TGCGCCAGCAGCTTTGGGGGGAGCTCCTACGAGCAGTACTTC.

A remark on this clone: This sample includes further DNA sequences coding for the same CDR3. The genes are TRBV2 and TRBJ2-1; 10 bases align to TRBD1. J was trimmed by 4 bases and V by 7 bases; bases with no gene match: 4. Looked up from germline, CDR1 is SNHLY and CDR2 is FYNNEI. This CDR3 is 14 amino acids long. This CDR3 reads CASTRDRGYNEQFF. Here the CDR3 DNA reads TGTGCCAGCACCAGGGACAGGGGTTACAATGAGCAGTTCTTC.

This chain links TRBV4-3 with TRBJ1-1; D possibly corresponds to TRBD1 (5 bases). The CDR3 covers 14 residues. The germline gives CDR1 LGHNA, CDR2 YSLEER. V was cut by 1 base and J by 8 bases, with 14 bases left in between. The CDR3 DNA reads as TGCGCCAGCAGCCAAGGGGGGGGTAGGGTCGAAGCTTTCTTT. This encodes CASSQGGGRVEAFF.

V gene TRBV2 combines with J gene TRBJ2-7, with D possibly matching TRBD2 (5 bases). V gave up 6 bases and J gave up 4 bases, with 16 bases separating them. This CDR3 is built from 14 residues. Germline CDR1 SNHLY, CDR2 FYNNEI. DNA of the CDR3: TGTGCCAGCAGCCCTGGACTCGGTACTTACGAGCAGTACTTC. It codes for CASSPGLGTYEQYF.

This rearrangement joins TRBV5-6 to TRBJ2-4; tentatively, D is TRBD1 (6 bases). CDR3 length: 17 residues. The V gene's germline CDR1 is SGHDT and CDR2 YYEEEE. With 4 bases removed from V and 3 bases from J, the gap between germline ends came to 20 bases. DNA for the CDR3: TGTGCCAGCAGCCTGACAGGAGCTCGGGGTCTCAAAAACATTCAGTACTTC. Protein sequence: CASSLTGARGLKNIQYF.